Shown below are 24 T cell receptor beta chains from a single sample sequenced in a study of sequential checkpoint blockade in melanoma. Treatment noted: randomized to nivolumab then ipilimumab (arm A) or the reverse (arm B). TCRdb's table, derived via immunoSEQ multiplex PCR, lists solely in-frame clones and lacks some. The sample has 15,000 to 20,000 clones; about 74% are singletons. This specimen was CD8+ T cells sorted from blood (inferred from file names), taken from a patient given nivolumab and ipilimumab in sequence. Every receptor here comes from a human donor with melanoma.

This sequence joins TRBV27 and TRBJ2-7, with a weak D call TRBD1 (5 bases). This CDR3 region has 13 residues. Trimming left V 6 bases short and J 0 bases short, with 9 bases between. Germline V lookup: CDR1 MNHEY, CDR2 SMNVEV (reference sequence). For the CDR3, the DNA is TGTGCCAGCAGCTACAGGAGCTCCTACGAGCAGTACTTC. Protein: CASSYRSSYEQYF.

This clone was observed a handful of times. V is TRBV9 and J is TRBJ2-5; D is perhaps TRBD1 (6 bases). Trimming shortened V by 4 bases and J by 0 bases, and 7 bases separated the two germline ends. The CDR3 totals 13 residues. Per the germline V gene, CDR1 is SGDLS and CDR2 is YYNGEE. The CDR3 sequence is CASSRDNQETQYF. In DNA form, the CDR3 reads TGTGCCAGCAGCCGGGACAACCAAGAGACCCAGTACTTC. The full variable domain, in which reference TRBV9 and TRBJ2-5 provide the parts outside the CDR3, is DSGVTQTPKHLITATGQRVTLRCSPRSGDLSVYWYQQSLDQGLQFLIQYYNGEERAKGNILERFSAQQFPDLHSELNLSSLELGDSALYFCASSRDNQETQYFGPGTRLLVL.

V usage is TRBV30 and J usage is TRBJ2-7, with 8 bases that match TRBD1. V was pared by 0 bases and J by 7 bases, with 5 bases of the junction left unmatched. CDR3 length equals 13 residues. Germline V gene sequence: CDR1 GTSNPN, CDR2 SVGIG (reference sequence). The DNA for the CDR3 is TGTGCCTGGAGTGTTTCAGGGGGCGGGGAGCAGTACTTC. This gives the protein CAWSVSGGGEQYF.

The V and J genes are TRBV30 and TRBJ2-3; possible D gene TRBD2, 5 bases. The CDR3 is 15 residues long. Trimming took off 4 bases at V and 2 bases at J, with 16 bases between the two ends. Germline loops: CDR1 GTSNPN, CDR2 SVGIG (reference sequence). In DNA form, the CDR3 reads TGTGCCTGGATTCGGGGTAAATACTCCACAGATACGCAGTATTTT. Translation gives CAWIRGKYSTDTQYF.

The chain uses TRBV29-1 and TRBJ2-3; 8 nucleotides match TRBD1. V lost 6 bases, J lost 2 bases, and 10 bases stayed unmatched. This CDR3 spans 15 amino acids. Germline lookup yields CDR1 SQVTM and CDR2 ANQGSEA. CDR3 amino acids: CSVNGQGTHTDTQYF. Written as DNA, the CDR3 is TGCAGCGTGAATGGACAGGGCACACACACAGATACGCAGTATTTT.

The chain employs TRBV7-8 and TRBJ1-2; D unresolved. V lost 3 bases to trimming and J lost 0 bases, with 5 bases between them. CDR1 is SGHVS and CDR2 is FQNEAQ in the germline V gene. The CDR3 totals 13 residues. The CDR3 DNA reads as TGTGCCAGCAGCTTCAAAACTAACTATGGCTACACCTTC. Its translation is CASSFKTNYGYTF.

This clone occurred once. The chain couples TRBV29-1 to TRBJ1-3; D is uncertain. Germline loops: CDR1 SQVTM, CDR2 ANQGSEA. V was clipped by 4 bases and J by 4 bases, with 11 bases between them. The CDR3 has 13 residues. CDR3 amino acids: CSVVEIPGNTIYF. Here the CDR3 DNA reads TGCAGCGTTGTGGAGATTCCGGGAAACACCATATATTTT. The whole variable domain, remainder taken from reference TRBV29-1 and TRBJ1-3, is SAVISQKPSRDICQRGTSLTIQCQVDSQVTMMFWYRQQPGQSLTLIATANQGSEATYESGFVIDKFPISRPNLTFSTLTVSNMSPEDSSIYLCSVVEIPGNTIYFGEGSWLTVV.

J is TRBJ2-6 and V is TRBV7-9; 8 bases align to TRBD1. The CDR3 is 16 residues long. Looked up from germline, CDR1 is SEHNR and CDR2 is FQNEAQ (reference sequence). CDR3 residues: CALAGGLSSGANVLTF. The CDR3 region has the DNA TGTGCTCTAGCAGGGGGCCTATCCTCTGGGGCCAACGTCCTGACTTTC.

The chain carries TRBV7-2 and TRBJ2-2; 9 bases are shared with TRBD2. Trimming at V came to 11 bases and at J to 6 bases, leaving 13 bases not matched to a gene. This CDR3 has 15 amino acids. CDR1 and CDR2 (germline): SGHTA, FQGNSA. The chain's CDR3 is CAARTGGRAPGELFF. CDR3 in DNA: TGTGCCGCCAGGACCGGCGGGAGGGCCCCCGGGGAGCTGTTTTTT.

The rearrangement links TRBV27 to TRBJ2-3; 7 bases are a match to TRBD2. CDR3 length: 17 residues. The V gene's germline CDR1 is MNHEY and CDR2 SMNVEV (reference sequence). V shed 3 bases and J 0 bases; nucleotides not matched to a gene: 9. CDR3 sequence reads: CASSFSWAAGSTDTQYF. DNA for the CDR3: TGTGCCAGCAGTTTTTCGTGGGCAGCGGGGAGCACAGATACGCAGTATTTT.

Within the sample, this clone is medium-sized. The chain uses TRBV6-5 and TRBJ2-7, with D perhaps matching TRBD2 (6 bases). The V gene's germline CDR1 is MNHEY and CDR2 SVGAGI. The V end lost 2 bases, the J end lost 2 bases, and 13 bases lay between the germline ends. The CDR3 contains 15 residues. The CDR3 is CASSYLGTDAYEQYF. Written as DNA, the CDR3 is TGTGCCAGCAGTTACCTGGGGACTGACGCCTACGAGCAGTACTTC.

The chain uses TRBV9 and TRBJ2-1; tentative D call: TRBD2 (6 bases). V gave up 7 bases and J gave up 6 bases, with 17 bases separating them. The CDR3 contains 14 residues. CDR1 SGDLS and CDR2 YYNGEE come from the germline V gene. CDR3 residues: CASGHFSGGNEQFF. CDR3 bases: TGTGCCAGCGGCCACTTTAGCGGCGGCAATGAGCAGTTCTTC. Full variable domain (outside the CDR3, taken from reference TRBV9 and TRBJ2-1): DSGVTQTPKHLITATGQRVTLRCSPRSGDLSVYWYQQSLDQGLQFLIQYYNGEERAKGNILERFSAQQFPDLHSELNLSSLELGDSALYFCASGHFSGGNEQFFGPGTRLTVL.

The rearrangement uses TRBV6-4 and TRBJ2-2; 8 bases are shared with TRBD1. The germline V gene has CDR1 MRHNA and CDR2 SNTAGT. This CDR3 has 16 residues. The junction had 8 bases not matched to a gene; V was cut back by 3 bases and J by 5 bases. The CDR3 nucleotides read TGTGCCAGCAGTGAAGCAGGGGGCGCGGGAACCGGGGAGCTGTTTTTT. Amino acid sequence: CASSEAGGAGTGELFF.

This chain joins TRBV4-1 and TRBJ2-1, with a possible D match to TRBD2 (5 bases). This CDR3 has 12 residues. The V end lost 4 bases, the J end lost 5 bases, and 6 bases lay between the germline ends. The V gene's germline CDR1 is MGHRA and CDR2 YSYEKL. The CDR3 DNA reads TGCGCCAGCAGCCCCGGGGACAATGAGCAGTTCTTC. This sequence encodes CASSPGDNEQFF.

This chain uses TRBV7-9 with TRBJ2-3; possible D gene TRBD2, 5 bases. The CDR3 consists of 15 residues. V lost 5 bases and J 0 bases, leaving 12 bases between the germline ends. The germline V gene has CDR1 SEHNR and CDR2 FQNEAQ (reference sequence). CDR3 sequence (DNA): TGTGCCAGCAGCGACTACACCTCTAGCACAGATACGCAGTATTTT. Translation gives CASSDYTSSTDTQYF.

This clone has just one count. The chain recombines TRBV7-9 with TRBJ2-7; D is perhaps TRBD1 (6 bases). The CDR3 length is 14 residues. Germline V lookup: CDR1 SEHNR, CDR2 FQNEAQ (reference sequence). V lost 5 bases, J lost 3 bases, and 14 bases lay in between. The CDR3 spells CASSNEDRLYEQYF. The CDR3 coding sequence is TGTGCCAGCAGCAATGAAGACAGGCTCTACGAGCAGTACTTC.

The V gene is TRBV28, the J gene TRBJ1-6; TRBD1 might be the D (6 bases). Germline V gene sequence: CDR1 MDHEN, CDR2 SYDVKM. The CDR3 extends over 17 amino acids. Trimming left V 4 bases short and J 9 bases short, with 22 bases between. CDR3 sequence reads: CASSYFRQDEVGSPLHF. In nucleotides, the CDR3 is TGTGCCAGCAGTTATTTTCGACAGGACGAAGTGGGTTCACCCCTCCACTTT.

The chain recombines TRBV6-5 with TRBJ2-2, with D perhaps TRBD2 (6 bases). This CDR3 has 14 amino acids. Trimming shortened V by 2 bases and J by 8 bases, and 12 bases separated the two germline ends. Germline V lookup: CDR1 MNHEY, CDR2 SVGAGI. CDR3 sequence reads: CASSYRGGKGELFF. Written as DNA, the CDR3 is TGTGCCAGCAGTTACAGAGGAGGGAAAGGGGAGCTGTTTTTT.

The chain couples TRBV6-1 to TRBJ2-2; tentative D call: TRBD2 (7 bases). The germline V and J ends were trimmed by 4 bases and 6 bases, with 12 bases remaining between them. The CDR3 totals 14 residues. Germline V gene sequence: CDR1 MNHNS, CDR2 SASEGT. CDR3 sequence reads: CASSVEGGPGELFF. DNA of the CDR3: TGTGCCAGCAGTGTCGAGGGGGGGCCCGGGGAGCTGTTTTTT.

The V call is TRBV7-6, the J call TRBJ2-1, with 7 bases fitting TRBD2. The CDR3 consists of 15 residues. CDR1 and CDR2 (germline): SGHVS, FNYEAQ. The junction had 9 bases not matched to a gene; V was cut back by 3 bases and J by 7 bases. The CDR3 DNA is TGTGCCAGCAGCTTGAATCTAGCGGTTTTAAATGAGCAGTTCTTC. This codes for CASSLNLAVLNEQFF.

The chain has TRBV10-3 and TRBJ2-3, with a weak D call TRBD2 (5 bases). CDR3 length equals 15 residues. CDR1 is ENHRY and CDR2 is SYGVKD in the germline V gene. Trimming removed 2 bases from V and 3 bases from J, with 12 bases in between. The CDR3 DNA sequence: TGTGCCATCAGTGAGGGGGAGTCGGAAACAGATACGCAGTATTTT. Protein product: CAISEGESETDTQYF.

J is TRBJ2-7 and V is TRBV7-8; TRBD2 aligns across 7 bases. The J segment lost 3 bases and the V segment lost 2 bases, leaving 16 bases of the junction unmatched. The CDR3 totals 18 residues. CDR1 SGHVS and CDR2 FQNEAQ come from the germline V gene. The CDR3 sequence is CASSLLVVGEGWDYEQYF. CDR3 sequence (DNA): TGTGCCAGCAGCTTACTAGTGGTCGGGGAGGGGTGGGACTACGAGCAGTACTTC. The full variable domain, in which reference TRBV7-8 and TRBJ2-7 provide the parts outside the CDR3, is GAGVSQSPRYKVAKRGQDVALRCDPISGHVSLFWYQQALGQGPEFLTYFQNEAQLDKSGLPSDRFFAERPEGSVSTLKIQRTQQEDSAVYLCASSLLVVGEGWDYEQYFGPGTRLTVT.

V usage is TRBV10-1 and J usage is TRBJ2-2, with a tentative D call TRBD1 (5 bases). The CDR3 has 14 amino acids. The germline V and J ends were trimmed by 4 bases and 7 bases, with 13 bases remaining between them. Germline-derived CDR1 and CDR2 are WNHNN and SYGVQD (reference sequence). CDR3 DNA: TGCGCCAGCAGTGCGCCAGGGTCCGACGGGGAGCTGTTTTTT. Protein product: CASSAPGSDGELFF.

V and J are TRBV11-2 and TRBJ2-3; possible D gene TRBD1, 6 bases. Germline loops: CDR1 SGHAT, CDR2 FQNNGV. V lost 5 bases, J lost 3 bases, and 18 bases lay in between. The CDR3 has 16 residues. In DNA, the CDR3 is TGTGCCAGCAGCCGTGGATGGACAGATATTACAGATACGCAGTATTTT. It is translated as CASSRGWTDITDTQYF.